This T cell receptor beta chain emerged from a study of cytomegalovirus exposure and HLA in healthy donors. This PCR relied on a set of 60 Vbeta primers and 13 Jbeta primers. Sequencing used immunoSEQ multiplex PCR; TCRdb keeps in-frame clones, though not all of them. The repertoire table contains approximately 120,000 clones. CDR3 length: 14 amino acids. In germline, CDR1 is MGHRA, CDR2 YSYEKL. V lost 6 bases, J lost 2 bases, and 4 bases stayed unmatched. This sequence joins TRBV4-1 and TRBJ2-5; the match to TRBD1 covers 9 bases. Sample: PBMCs. The receptor was isolated from a woman aged 55 to 70 in good health and CMV-seronegative. Here the CDR3 DNA reads TGCGCCAGCAGAGCCGGGACAGGGCAAGAGACCCAGTACTTC. Amino acid sequence: CASRAGTGQETQYF.